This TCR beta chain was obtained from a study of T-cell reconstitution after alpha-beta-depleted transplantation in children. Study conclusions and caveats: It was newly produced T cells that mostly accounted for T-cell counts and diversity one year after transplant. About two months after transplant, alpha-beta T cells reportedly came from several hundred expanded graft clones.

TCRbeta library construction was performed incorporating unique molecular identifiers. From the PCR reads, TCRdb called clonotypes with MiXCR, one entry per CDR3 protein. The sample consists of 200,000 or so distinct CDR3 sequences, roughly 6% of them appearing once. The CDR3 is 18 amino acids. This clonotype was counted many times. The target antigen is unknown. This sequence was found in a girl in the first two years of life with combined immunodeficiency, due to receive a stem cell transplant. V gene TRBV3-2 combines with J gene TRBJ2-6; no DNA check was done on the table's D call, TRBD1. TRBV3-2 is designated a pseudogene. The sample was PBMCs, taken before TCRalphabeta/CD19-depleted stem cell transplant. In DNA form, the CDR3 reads TGTGCCAGCAGTTGGGGACAGGGGGGCCCCTCTGGGGCCAACGTCCTGACTTTC. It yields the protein CASSWGQGGPSGANVLTF.